The 5 T cell receptor beta chains presented below share a single source sample, sequenced in a study of T cells in Graves' hyperthyroidism and ophthalmopathy. Amplified regions were TCR beta CDR3 sequences from RNA transcripts. During a first-round RT-PCR of the TCR CDR3, the HTBI primer set was used. One entry per CDR3 protein, called by TCRdb with MiXCR from the multiplex PCR reads. The sample contains under 450,000 distinct CDR3 sequences, more than 15% of which appear only once. Specimen: blood. The receptors shown here come from a woman in her late teens or twenties with Graves' hyperthyroidism.

In DNA form, the CDR3 reads TGTGCCAGCAGCCACAGCTCAGGGTTTCGCACAGATACGCAGTATTTT. This codes for CASSHSSGFRTDTQYF. The chain uses TRBV7-9 and TRBJ2-3, with D maybe TRBD1 (5 bases). The CDR3 has 16 amino acids. The germline V gene has CDR1 SEHNR and CDR2 FQNEAQ (reference sequence). V was clipped by 5 bases and J by 1 base, with 16 bases between them.

The table lists this clonotype with many counts. The chain joins TRBV29-1 to TRBJ2-1, with 13 nucleotides matching TRBD2. The CDR3 has 15 amino acids. The J segment lost 7 bases and the V segment lost 6 bases, leaving 9 bases of the junction unmatched. The germline V gene encodes CDR1 SQVTM and CDR2 ANQGSEA. CDR3 nucleotide sequence: TGCAGCGTGTGGGGACTAGCGGGGCATAGTAATGAGCAGTTCTTC. Protein product: CSVWGLAGHSNEQFF.

This clonotype was recorded many times. The V gene is TRBV10-3, the J gene TRBJ1-5; the match to TRBD1 covers 8 bases. V trimming: 8 bases; J trimming: 4 bases; junction bases outside the gene matches: 19. Germline lookup yields CDR1 ENHRY and CDR2 SYGVKD. The CDR3 consists of 18 residues. The CDR3 here is CAIPVETLLQGGNQPQHF. In DNA, the CDR3 is TGTGCCATCCCCGTCGAGACCCTCCTACAGGGGGGAAATCAGCCCCAGCATTTT.

The chain carries TRBV4-1 and TRBJ1-2; D remains unclear. There are 14 residues in the CDR3. Trimming pared 5 bases from V and 5 bases from J, leaving 15 bases between. The V gene's germline CDR1 is MGHRA and CDR2 YSYEKL. DNA of the CDR3: TGCGCCAGCAGCGAGACCCAGGAGGGATATGGCTACACCTTC. This gives the protein CASSETQEGYGYTF.

There are a few counts of this clonotype. The junction departs from the called germline gene at one end, perhaps through a read error. Written as DNA, the CDR3 is TGTGCCAGCAGTGGGGCCGGGGCGAACACCAGGGAGCTGTTTTTT. Its protein product is CASSGAGANTRELFF. The chain employs TRBV2 and TRBJ2-2; tentatively, D is TRBD1 or TRBD2 (5 bases each). The CDR3 extends over 15 amino acids. Germline lookup yields CDR1 SNHLY and CDR2 FYNNEI.